The rows below give T cell receptor beta chains drawn from one sample of a study of response to subunit inactivated influenza vaccine. TCRdb reprocessed the RT-PCR reads with MiXCR, giving one entry per CDR3 protein. The sample includes almost 250,000 distinct CDR3 sequences, about 12% seen only once; the top ten take over 6.5%. The sequencing used non-naive T cells sorted from PBMCs, collected roughly 15 days before vaccination. These receptors were taken from a man aged 50 to 60 who received an inactivated influenza vaccine. CDR3s include the opening cysteine and the closing phenylalanine or tryptophan. The D gene is left open where the match is weak. Size is stated for part of the rows, as once, few or many counts, or as a class when the clone is expanded.

D: TRBD1; J: TRBJ2-4; length: 19; V: TRBV11-1; size: few; DNA: TGTGCCAGCAGAAAGGAGGGCTTGGGACAGGCGTCAGCCAAAAACATTCAGTACTTC; CDR3: CASRKEGLGQASAKNIQYF
D: TRBD2; J: TRBJ2-5; length: 14; V: TRBV10-2; size: -; DNA: TGCGCCAGCAGGTCTAGCGGGGGGCAAGAGACCCAGTACTTC; CDR3: CASRSSGGQETQYF
D: -; J: TRBJ2-5; length: 14; V: TRBV12-3/TRBV12-4; size: many; DNA: TGTGCCAGCAGTTTTGAGTCTAGCAAAGAGACCCAGTACTTC; CDR3: CASSFESSKETQYF
D: TRBD1; J: TRBJ2-5; length: 16; V: TRBV28; size: many; DNA: TGTGCCAGCAGTGACATCCGGGACAGGGACCAAGAGACCCAGTACTTC; CDR3: CASSDIRDRDQETQYF
D: TRBD1; J: TRBJ2-7; length: 15; V: TRBV6-1; size: many; DNA: TGTGCCAGCAGCCCCTCCGGGACAGCTTCCTACGAGCAGTACTTC; CDR3: CASSPSGTASYEQYF
D: -; J: TRBJ2-2; length: 12; V: TRBV5-1; size: few; DNA: TGCGCCAGCAGCTTATCGTACGGGGAGCTGTTTTTT; CDR3: CASSLSYGELFF
D: TRBD1; J: TRBJ1-1; length: 14; V: TRBV20-1; size: -; DNA: TGCAGTGTCCGAGCGGGGACAGCTAACACTGAAGCTTTCTTT; CDR3: CSVRAGTANTEAFF
D: -; J: TRBJ2-4; length: 12; V: TRBV20-1; size: -; DNA: TGCAGTACTAGAGTCGGTGGGAACATTCAGTACTTC; CDR3: CSTRVGGNIQYF
D: -; J: TRBJ1-2; length: 16; V: TRBV3-1; size: -; DNA: TGTGCCAGCAGCCAAGGTCGCCGAAGGGCTAACTATGGCTACACCTTC; CDR3: CASSQGRRRANYGYTF
D: -; J: TRBJ1-1; length: 17; V: TRBV15; size: few; DNA: TGTGCCACCAGCAGTTACCGTAGGGCGGGGGTCGGGGCTGAAGCTTTCTTT; CDR3: CATSSYRRAGVGAEAFF
D: -; J: TRBJ2-2; length: 14; V: TRBV2; size: many; DNA: TGTGCCAGCAGTGCTGGGGTGGGCACCGGGGAGCTGTTTTTT; CDR3: CASSAGVGTGELFF
D: -; J: TRBJ1-1; length: 15; V: TRBV11-2; size: few; DNA: TGTGCCAGCAGCTGGGGGATGGGGGCGAACACTGAAGCTTTCTTT; CDR3: CASSWGMGANTEAFF
D: TRBD2; J: TRBJ2-2; length: 17; V: TRBV2; size: few; DNA: TGTGCCAGCAGTGGACTAGCGGGGGGCCCGAACACCGGGGAGCTGTTTTTT; CDR3: CASSGLAGGPNTGELFF
D: -; J: TRBJ2-2; length: 17; V: TRBV11-2; size: -; DNA: -; CDR3: CASSPPWGRGNTGELSF
D: -; J: TRBJ2-1; length: 10; V: TRBV29-1; size: -; DNA: TGCAGCGTGGGGTGGGATGAGCAGTTCTTC; CDR3: CSVGWDEQFF
D: TRBD1; J: TRBJ2-1; length: 17; V: TRBV7-6; size: many; DNA: TGTGCCAGCAGCTTCGTCGGGACAGGGATCTCCTACAATGAGCAGTTCTTC; CDR3: CASSFVGTGISYNEQFF
D: -; J: TRBJ2-4; length: 14; V: TRBV6-1; size: few; DNA: TGTGCCAGCTCCAGGGGGGGAAACGAAAACATTCAGTACTTC; CDR3: CASSRGGNENIQYF
D: -; J: TRBJ1-5; length: 13; V: TRBV6-1; size: -; DNA: TGTGCCAGCAAGGAGGGGATCAATCAGCCCCAGCATTTT; CDR3: CASKEGINQPQHF
D: -; J: TRBJ2-3; length: 15; V: TRBV24-1; size: few; DNA: TGTGCCACCAGTGATCCCTCCTCCCCCACAGATACGCAGTATTTT; CDR3: CATSDPSSPTDTQYF
D: TRBD2; J: TRBJ2-7; length: 16; V: TRBV20-1; size: -; DNA: TGCAGTGCTAAGGGCGTAGCGGGAGGGCAAGTTTACGAGCAGTACTTC; CDR3: CSAKGVAGGQVYEQYF
D: -; J: TRBJ2-7; length: 10; V: TRBV2; size: -; DNA: TGTGCCAGCACCCAGTACGAGCAGTACTTC; CDR3: CASTQYEQYF
D: -; J: TRBJ1-1; length: 14; V: TRBV12-3/TRBV12-4; size: -; DNA: TGTGCCAGCAGCCTGGAGGGCAGGCGCGTGGAGGCTTTCTTT; CDR3: CASSLEGRRVEAFF
D: -; J: TRBJ2-1; length: 14; V: TRBV15; size: few; DNA: TGTGCCACCAGCAGAGGAAGGGGTCTGGATGAGCAGTTCTTC; CDR3: CATSRGRGLDEQFF
D: -; J: TRBJ1-1; length: 16; V: TRBV24-1; size: -; DNA: TGTGCCACCAGTGAAGATTCAGAAGGGGTTAGACCTGAAGCTTTCTTT; CDR3: CATSEDSEGVRPEAFF
D: -; J: TRBJ1-5; length: 12; V: TRBV20-1; size: -; DNA: TGCAGTGCTAAATCAGGGGATCAGCCCCAGCATTTT; CDR3: CSAKSGDQPQHF
D: -; J: TRBJ1-5; length: 13; V: TRBV7-9; size: few; DNA: TGTGCCAGCAGCTTAGAGAGGGATCAGCCCCAGCATTTT; CDR3: CASSLERDQPQHF
D: TRBD1; J: TRBJ2-5; length: 15; V: TRBV5-6; size: few; DNA: TGTGCCAGCAGCTTGAGGCAGGGGGCTGTAGAGACCCAGTACTTC; CDR3: CASSLRQGAVETQYF
D: TRBD2; J: TRBJ2-7; length: 15; V: TRBV7-8; size: many; DNA: TGTGCCAGCTCCAATGGGGCGGGAGGGTACCACGAGCAGTACTTC; CDR3: CASSNGAGGYHEQYF
D: -; J: TRBJ2-3; length: 14; V: TRBV24-1; size: -; DNA: TGTGCCACCAGTGGGTCAGGGGCGACAGATACGCAGTATTTT; CDR3: CATSGSGATDTQYF
D: TRBD1; J: TRBJ2-7; length: 15; V: TRBV6-1; size: few; DNA: TGTGCCAGCAGTAGGACAGGGTCCCGCTCCTACGAGCAGTACTTC; CDR3: CASSRTGSRSYEQYF
D: -; J: TRBJ2-1; length: 15; V: TRBV7-9; size: -; DNA: TGTGCCAGCAGCTTAAGGTGGGGGGGCGGGAATGAGCAGTTCTTC; CDR3: CASSLRWGGGNEQFF